This T cell receptor (beta chain) was observed in a study of human T cells and chemical hapten exposure (dated by TCRdb to the early 2020s). With respect to the entire study: For sensitization, 2% DPC in acetone was applied to a 2 cm by 2 cm area of upper inner arm skin. Throughout the roughly 23-week study period, patients were also given weekly therapeutic DPC doses on the scalp. Patch tests used Finn chambers with 0.01% DPC on the upper back, scored after 6 days by International Contact Dermatitis Research Group standards. The mostly female patient cohort included alopecia areata with under or over 50% scalp involvement, alopecia totalis and alopecia universalis. Libraries were pooled for sequencing, and per-sample TCR yields varied mainly because of small differences in library volumes within the pool. Peripheral blood TCR repertoire changes were tracked in vivo in alopecia patients during primary and secondary sensitization to the hapten diphenylcyclopropenone (DPC). Patient blood was sampled pre-sensitization (week 0) and at 2, 6 and about 24 weeks after DPC sensitization. Nearly 30 alopecia patients gave blood for TCR sequencing at one to four time points (pre-sensitization, 2, 6 and 24 weeks).

From the cysteine through the phenylalanine, the CDR3 covers 14 amino acids. Here the CDR3 DNA is all that survives: 42 bases in frame from base 1. Deletion took 4 bases off V and 2 bases off J, with a span of 12 bases between the germline ends. Taken from the germline V gene, the CDR1 and CDR2 loops are SGHRS and YFSETQ. Library preparation was by RACE. Sequencer: NextSeq 500. During library preparation, unique molecular identifiers were attached to individual cDNA molecules so that TCRs could be counted in a quantitative, reproducible way. From each blood RNA sample, both TCR alpha and TCR beta chains were sequenced. The paper's processing steps were these. Samples had a median of about 96,000 TCRs, with a range from roughly 23,224 to 750,000. The Decombinator software suite was used to annotate V, J and CDR3 in the TCR reads. To make PS versus PT1 abundance plots, every sample was subsampled to the same number of TCRs (28,000). TCRs were defined as expanded if absent before sensitization and observed at least eight times at the 2-week time point. TCRdb trimmed public reads at Q25 via fastp, called clones via MiXCR and kept in-frame beta chains. Rows are unified per CDR3 protein, each entry keeping the most common DNA and genes. TCRdb assigned the V and J calls; the authors' analysis was not used. This sample holds approximately 60,000 distinct CDR3 sequences; about a tenth were observed only once. The ten largest clones represent about an eighth of the sample.

This clonotype appeared many times. Its antigen target is currently unknown. Per-base quality was not reported, and no clone a single base away is much larger than it. Per the publication, the time point label means: patch test 1, 2 weeks after DPC sensitization. Sample treatment or condition, as interpreted from the label and publication: therapeutic diphenylcyclopropenone sensitization with weekly scalp DPC. At every patch-test visit, the blood draw took place before the patch test was put on. Patients were eligible if aged 18 to 70, diagnosed with alopecia and judged suitable for DPC therapy, and pregnant patients were excluded. Total RNA was isolated from unfractionated whole blood collected in Tempus Blood RNA tubes. On the study overall, not on this receptor specifically: No change with DPC sensitization was found in the number of TCRs above 1 in 1000 frequency, and no evidence of global repertoire structure alterations was found. Repeated subsampling changed both the strength of the expansion versus patch-test correlation and the threshold at which the correlation became significant. A positive correlation was found between the number of PT1 expanded TCRs and patch test score, with significance reached at thresholds 8, 16 and 32 but not 4. Compared with pre-sensitization or healthy control sets, expanded TCRs formed significantly more large CDR3 similarity clusters, which is consistent with antigen-driven responses. All patients had alopecia, a presumed autoimmune disease, so their immune response might differ from that of healthy individuals.

The TCR comes from a woman aged 40 to 50 with alopecia areata. Some clones in this sample may be carry-over from other donors' samples. The rearrangement combines TRBV5-1 with TRBJ1-1, and perhaps TRBD1 as D gene, on 6 matching bases. The starting material was whole blood, obtained in connection with sensitization to the hapten diphenylcyclopropenone (DPC). The CDR3 corresponds to CASSQGTVNTEAFF. The nucleotide sequence reads as follows: TGCGCCAGCAGCCAGGGGACCGTTAACACTGAAGCTTTCTTT.